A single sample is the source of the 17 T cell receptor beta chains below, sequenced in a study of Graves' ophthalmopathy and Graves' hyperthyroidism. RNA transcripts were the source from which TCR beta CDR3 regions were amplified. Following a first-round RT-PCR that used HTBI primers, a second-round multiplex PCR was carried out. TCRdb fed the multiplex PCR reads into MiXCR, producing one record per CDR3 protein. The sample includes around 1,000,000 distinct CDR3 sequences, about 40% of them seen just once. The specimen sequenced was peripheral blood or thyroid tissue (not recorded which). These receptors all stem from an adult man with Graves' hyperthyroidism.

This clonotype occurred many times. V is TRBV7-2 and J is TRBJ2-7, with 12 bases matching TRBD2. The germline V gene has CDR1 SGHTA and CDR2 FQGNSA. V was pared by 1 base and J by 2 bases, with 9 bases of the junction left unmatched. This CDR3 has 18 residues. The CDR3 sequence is CASSLVGSSGRETYEQYF. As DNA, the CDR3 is TGTGCCAGCAGCTTAGTAGGTTCTAGCGGGAGGGAAACCTACGAGCAGTACTTC.

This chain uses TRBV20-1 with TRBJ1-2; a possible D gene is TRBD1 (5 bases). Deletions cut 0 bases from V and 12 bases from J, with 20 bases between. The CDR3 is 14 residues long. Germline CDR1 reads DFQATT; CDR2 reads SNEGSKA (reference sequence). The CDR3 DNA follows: TGCAGTGCTAGAGATTGGGTTGGGGGTTCTGGAAACACCTTC. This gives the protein CSARDWVGGSGNTF.

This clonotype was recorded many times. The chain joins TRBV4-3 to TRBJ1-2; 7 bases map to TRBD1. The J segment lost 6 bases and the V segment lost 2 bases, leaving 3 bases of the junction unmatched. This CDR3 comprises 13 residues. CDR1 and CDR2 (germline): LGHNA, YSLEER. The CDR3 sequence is CASSQRQGDGYTF. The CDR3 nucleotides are TGCGCCAGCAGCCAACGCCAGGGGGATGGCTACACCTTC.

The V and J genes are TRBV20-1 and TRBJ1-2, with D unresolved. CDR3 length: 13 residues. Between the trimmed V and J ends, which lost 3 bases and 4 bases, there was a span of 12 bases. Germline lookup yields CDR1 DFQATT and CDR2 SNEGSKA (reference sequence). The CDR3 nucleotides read TGCAGTGCTAGGACGGGAAGGAGCTATGGCTACACCTTC. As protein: CSARTGRSYGYTF.

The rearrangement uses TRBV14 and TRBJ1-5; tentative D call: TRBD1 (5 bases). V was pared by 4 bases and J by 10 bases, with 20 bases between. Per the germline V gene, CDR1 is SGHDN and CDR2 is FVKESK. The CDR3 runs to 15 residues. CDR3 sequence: CASSPLGRGRLPQHF. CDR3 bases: TGTGCCAGCAGCCCTTTGGGGAGGGGACGTCTCCCCCAGCATTTT. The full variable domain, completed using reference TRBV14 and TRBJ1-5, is EAGVTQFPSHSVIEKGQTVTLRCDPISGHDNLYWYRRVMGKEIKFLLHFVKESKQDESGMPNNRFLAERTGGTYSTLKVQPAELEDSGVYFCASSPLGRGRLPQHFGDGTRLSIL.

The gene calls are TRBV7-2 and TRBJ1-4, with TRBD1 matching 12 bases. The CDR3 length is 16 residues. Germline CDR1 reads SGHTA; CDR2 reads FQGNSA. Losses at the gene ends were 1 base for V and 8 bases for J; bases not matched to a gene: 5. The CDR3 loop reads CASSLGPGTGGEKLFF. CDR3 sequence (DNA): TGTGCCAGCAGCTTAGGGCCGGGGACAGGGGGCGAAAAACTGTTTTTT.

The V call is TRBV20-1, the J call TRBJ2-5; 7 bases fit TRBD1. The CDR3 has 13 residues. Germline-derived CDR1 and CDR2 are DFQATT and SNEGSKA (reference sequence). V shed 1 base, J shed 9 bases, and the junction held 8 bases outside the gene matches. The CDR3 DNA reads TGCAGTGCTAGAGGGGACAGACTGTCGCCCCAGTACTTC. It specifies CSARGDRLSPQYF.

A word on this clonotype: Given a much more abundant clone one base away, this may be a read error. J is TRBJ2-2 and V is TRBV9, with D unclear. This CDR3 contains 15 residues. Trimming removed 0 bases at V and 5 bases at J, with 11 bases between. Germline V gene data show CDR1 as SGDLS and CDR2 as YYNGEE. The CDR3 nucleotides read TGTGCCAGCAGCGTAGTTCCTAGTGGTACCGGGGAGCTGTTTTTT. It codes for CASSVVPSGTGELFF.

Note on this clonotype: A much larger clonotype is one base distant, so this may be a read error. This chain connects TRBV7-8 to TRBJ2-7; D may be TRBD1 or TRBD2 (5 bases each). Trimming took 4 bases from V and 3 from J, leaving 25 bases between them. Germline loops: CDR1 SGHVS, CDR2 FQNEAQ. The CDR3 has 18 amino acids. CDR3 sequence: CASSSLTAVQSGHYEQYF. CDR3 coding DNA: TGTGCCAGCAGCTCATTGACAGCGGTTCAATCAGGCCACTACGAGCAGTACTTC.

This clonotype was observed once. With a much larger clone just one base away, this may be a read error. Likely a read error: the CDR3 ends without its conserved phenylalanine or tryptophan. This CDR3 reads CATAYTGVGETQYY. For the CDR3, the DNA is TGTGCCACAGCCTATACGGGAGTTGGGGAGACCCAGTACTAC. The J gene is TRBJ2-5, the V gene TRBV6-5; tentatively, D is TRBD2 (6 bases). CDR3 length: 14 residues. Germline lookup yields CDR1 MNHEY and CDR2 SVGAGI. The V and J ends lost 10 bases and 5 bases respectively, with 20 bases between them.

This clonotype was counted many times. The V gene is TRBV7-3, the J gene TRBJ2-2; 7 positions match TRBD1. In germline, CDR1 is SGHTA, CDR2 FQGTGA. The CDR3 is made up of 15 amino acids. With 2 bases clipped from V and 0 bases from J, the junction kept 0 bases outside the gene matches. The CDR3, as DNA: TGTGCCAGCAGCTTACAGGGGGCGAACACCGGGGAGCTGTTTTTT. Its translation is CASSLQGANTGELFF.

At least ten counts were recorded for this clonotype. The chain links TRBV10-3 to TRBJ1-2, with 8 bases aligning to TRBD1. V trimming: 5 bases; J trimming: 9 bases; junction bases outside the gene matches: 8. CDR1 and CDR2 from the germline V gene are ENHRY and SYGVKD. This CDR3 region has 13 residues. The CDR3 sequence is CAISKPGQGSYTF. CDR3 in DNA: TGTGCCATCAGTAAGCCAGGACAGGGCAGCTACACCTTC.

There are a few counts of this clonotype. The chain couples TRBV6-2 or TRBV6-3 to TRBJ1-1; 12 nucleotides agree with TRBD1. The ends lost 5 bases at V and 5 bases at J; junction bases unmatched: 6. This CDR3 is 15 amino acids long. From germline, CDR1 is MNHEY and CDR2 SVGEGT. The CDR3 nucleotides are TGTGCCAGCAGTGTACCGGGACAGGGGGCGACTGAAGCTTTCTTT. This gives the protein CASSVPGQGATEAFF.

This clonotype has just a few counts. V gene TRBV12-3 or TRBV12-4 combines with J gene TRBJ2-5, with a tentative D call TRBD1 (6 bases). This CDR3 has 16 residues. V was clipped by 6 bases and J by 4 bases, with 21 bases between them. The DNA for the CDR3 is TGTGCCAGCAGCTTCGAAAGAGACAGGTTAGGAGAGACCCAGTACTTC. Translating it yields CASSFERDRLGETQYF.

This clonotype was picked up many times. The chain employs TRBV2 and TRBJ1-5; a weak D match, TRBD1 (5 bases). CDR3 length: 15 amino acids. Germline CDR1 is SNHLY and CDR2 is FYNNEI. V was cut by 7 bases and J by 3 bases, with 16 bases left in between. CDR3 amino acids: CASTAYQGINQPQHF. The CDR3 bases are TGTGCCAGCACAGCCTATCAGGGAATCAATCAGCCCCAGCATTTT. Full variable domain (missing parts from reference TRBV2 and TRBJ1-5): EPEVTQTPSHQVTQMGQEVILRCVPISNHLYFYWYRQILGQKVEFLVSFYNNEISEKSEIFDDQFSVERPDGSNFTLKIRSTKLEDSAMYFCASTAYQGINQPQHFGDGTRLSIL.

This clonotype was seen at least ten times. CDR3 sequence reads: CASSRHRDGTGELFF. Written as DNA, the CDR3 is TGTGCCAGCAGCCGCCATCGGGATGGCACCGGGGAGCTGTTTTTT. The rearrangement uses TRBV7-9 and TRBJ2-2; D is perhaps TRBD2 (5 bases). Trimming removed 5 bases from V and 4 bases from J, with 14 bases in between. Germline lookup yields CDR1 SEHNR and CDR2 FQNEAQ (reference sequence). CDR3 length: 15 amino acids.

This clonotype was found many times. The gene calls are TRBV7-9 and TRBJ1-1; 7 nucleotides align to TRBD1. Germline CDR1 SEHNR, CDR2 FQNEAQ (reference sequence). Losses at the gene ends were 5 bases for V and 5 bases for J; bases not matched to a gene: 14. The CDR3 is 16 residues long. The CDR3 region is CASSNNRGYGGTEAFF. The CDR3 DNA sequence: TGTGCCAGCAGCAATAACAGGGGCTATGGGGGGACTGAAGCTTTCTTT.